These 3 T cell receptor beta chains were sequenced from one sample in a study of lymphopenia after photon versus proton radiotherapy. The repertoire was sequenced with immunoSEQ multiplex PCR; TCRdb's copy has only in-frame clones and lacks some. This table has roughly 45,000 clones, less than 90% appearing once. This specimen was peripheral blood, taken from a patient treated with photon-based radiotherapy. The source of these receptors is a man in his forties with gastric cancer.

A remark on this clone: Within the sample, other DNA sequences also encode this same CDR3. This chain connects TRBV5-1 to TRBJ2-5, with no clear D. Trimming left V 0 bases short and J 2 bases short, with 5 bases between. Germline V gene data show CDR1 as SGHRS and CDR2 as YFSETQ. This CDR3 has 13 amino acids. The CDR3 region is CASSLGGQETQYF. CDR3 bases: TGCGCCAGCAGCTTGGGGGGACAAGAGACCCAGTACTTC.

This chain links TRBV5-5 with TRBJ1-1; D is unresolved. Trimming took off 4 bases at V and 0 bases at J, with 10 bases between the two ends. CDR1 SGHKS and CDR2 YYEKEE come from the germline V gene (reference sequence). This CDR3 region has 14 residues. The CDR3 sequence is CASSPVRLNTEAFF. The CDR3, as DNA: TGTGCCAGCAGCCCGGTTCGGCTGAACACTGAAGCTTTCTTT. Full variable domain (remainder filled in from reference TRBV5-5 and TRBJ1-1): DAGVTQSPTHLIKTRGQQVTLRCSPISGHKSVSWYQQVLGQGPQFIFQYYEKEERGRGNFPDRFSARQFPNYSSELNVNALLLGDSALYLCASSPVRLNTEAFFGQGTRLTVV.

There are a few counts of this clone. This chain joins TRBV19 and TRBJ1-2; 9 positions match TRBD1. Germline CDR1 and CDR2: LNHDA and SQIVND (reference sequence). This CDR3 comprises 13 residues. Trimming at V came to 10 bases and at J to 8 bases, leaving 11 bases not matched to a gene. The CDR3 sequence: CATQGQGVDGYTF. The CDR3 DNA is TGTGCCACCCAGGGACAGGGTGTCGACGGCTACACCTTC. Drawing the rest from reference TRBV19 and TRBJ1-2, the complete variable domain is DGGITQSPKYLFRKEGQNVTLSCEQNLNHDAMYWYRQDPGQGLRLIYYSQIVNDFQKGDIAEGYSVSREKKESFPLTVTSAQKNPTAFYLCATQGQGVDGYTFGSGTRLTVV.